These 30 T cell receptor beta chains originate from one sample sequenced in a study of T cell responses to AZD1222 COVID-19 vaccine. Sequencing used immunoSEQ multiplex PCR; TCRdb keeps in-frame clones, though not all of them. The top ten hold about 5% of the sample, which has about 81,000 clones, about nine tenths seen once. Sequencing was performed on peripheral blood, taken 28 days after the second AZD1222 dose. The receptors here all came from an adult who received the AZD1222 COVID-19 vaccine.

The chain carries TRBV4-1 and TRBJ2-1, with a weak D call TRBD2 (7 bases). Trimming took 4 bases from V and 5 from J, leaving 15 bases between them. Germline lookup yields CDR1 MGHRA and CDR2 YSYEKL. This CDR3 is built from 15 residues. The CDR3 DNA reads TGCGCCAGCAGCCTCACGGGGGGCCCGAACAATGAGCAGTTCTTC. Its translation is CASSLTGGPNNEQFF.

J is TRBJ1-1 and V is TRBV3-1 (or the pseudogene TRBV3-2), with TRBD1 identical over 7 bases. Trimming cost V 5 bases and J 2 bases; bases outside gene matches: 14. The CDR3 consists of 17 residues. Germline V gives CDR1 LGHDT, CDR2 YNNKEL (reference sequence). The DNA for the CDR3 is TGTGCCAGCAGCAATGCTCGACGACAGGGCGTCAACACTGAAGCTTTCTTT. Translation: CASSNARRQGVNTEAFF.

The chain joins TRBV19 to TRBJ2-7; TRBD2 might be the D (5 bases). Per germline, CDR1 LNHDA and CDR2 SQIVND (reference sequence). The CDR3 is 14 residues long. V was cut by 3 bases and J by 0 bases, with 9 bases left in between. This chain's CDR3 is CASSMGRDSYEQYF. The DNA for the CDR3 is TGTGCCAGTAGTATGGGTCGGGACTCCTACGAGCAGTACTTC. The full variable domain, with the rest looked up from reference TRBV19 and TRBJ2-7, is DGGITQSPKYLFRKEGQNVTLSCEQNLNHDAMYWYRQDPGQGLRLIYYSQIVNDFQKGDIAEGYSVSREKKESFPLTVTSAQKNPTAFYLCASSMGRDSYEQYFGPGTRLTVT.

This clone was found a few times. The rearrangement links TRBV18 to TRBJ1-1, with no clear D. The length of the CDR3 is 16 residues. Germline loops: CDR1 KGHSH, CDR2 LQKENI. Trimming took 5 bases from V and 0 from J, leaving 16 bases between them. The CDR3 coding sequence is TGTGCCAGCTCAAGTATGCGCCCGAACGTGAACACTGAAGCTTTCTTT. The encoded protein is CASSSMRPNVNTEAFF.

This chain uses TRBV11-2 with TRBJ2-7; 10 nucleotides align to TRBD1. This CDR3 has 18 amino acids. V shed 1 base and J 4 bases; nucleotides not matched to a gene: 13. Germline lookup yields CDR1 SGHAT and CDR2 FQNNGV. The CDR3 is CASSLVHGKGQGFYEQYF. CDR3 coding DNA: TGTGCCAGCAGCTTAGTCCACGGGAAGGGACAGGGGTTTTACGAGCAGTACTTC.

The J gene is TRBJ1-6, the V gene TRBV6-5; 7 bases are a match to TRBD1. This CDR3 region has 16 residues. The V gene end was trimmed by 4 bases and the J gene end by 7 bases; junction bases not matched to a gene: 10. Per the germline V gene, CDR1 is MNHEY and CDR2 is SVGAGI. The CDR3 DNA reads TGTGCCAGCAGTTCCTATACCGCCAGGGGGAATTCACCCCTCCACTTT. It is translated as CASSSYTARGNSPLHF.

The chain is built from TRBV11-3 and TRBJ2-5; D not certain. V shed 0 bases and J shed 9 bases, with 8 bases lying between them. Germline values: CDR1 SGHNT, CDR2 YENEEA. The CDR3 sequence is 12 residues long. DNA for the CDR3: TGTGCCAGCAGCTTAGACGGTCTGGCCCAGTACTTC. Protein product: CASSLDGLAQYF.

This sequence joins TRBV18 and TRBJ2-5; 12 bases map to TRBD1. CDR1 and CDR2 from the germline V gene are KGHSH and LQKENI. V gave up 6 bases and J gave up 1 base; unmatched junction bases: 12. This CDR3 is 18 amino acids long. The CDR3 here is CASSPGTGGKEGQETQYF. In DNA, the CDR3 is TGTGCCAGCTCTCCCGGGACAGGGGGCAAGGAGGGCCAAGAGACCCAGTACTTC. Full variable domain (rest looked up from reference TRBV18 and TRBJ2-5): NAGVMQNPRHLVRRRGQEARLRCSPMKGHSHVYWYRQLPEEGLKFMVYLQKENIIDESGMPKERFSAEFPKEGPSILRIQQVVRGDSAAYFCASSPGTGGKEGQETQYFGPGTRLLVL.

The J gene is TRBJ1-4, the V gene TRBV4-2; tentative D call: TRBD1 (5 bases). The V end lost 1 base, the J end lost 13 bases, and 16 bases lay between the germline ends. This CDR3 contains 14 residues. Per the germline V gene, CDR1 is LGHNA and CDR2 is YNFKEQ. This CDR3 is CASSQGTGLSRLFF. The CDR3 DNA sequence: TGTGCCAGCAGCCAAGGAACAGGTTTGAGTAGACTGTTTTTT.

This rearrangement joins TRBV28 to TRBJ1-4; maybe TRBD1 (6 bases). CDR1 and CDR2 from the germline V gene are MDHEN and SYDVKM. The CDR3 contains 15 residues. V lost 5 bases to trimming and J lost 7 bases, with 17 bases between them. The CDR3: CASSPGRGATEKLFF. Written as DNA, the CDR3 is TGTGCCAGCAGTCCAGGGAGGGGGGCTACTGAAAAACTGTTTTTT.

The rearrangement links TRBV6-2 or TRBV6-3 to TRBJ2-7, with D unclear. Trimming took off 0 bases at V and 3 bases at J, with 12 bases between the two ends. The CDR3 extends over 15 amino acids. Germline CDR1 is MNHEY and CDR2 is SVGEGT. Here the CDR3 reads CASSYSFITRYEQYF. The CDR3 bases are TGTGCCAGCAGTTACTCTTTTATAACCCGCTACGAGCAGTACTTC.

The V and J genes are TRBV19 and TRBJ1-2; no reliable D call. Germline assignment: CDR1 LNHDA and CDR2 SQIVND (reference sequence). Trimming took off 2 bases at V and 8 bases at J, with 18 bases between the two ends. This CDR3 is built from 15 residues. CDR3 sequence: CASSILAGLTGGYTF. The CDR3 region has the DNA TGTGCCAGTAGTATACTGGCAGGATTAACGGGGGGCTACACCTTC.

V gene TRBV5-1 combines with J gene TRBJ2-3; 10 bases fit TRBD2. CDR1 is SGHRS and CDR2 is YFSETQ in the germline V gene. The CDR3 is made up of 19 amino acids. V lost 2 bases and J lost 1; bases outside the gene matches: 13. The CDR3 sequence: CASSFQSSGGAAGTDTQYF. The CDR3 DNA follows: TGCGCCAGCAGCTTCCAGTCTAGCGGGGGCGCCGCTGGCACAGATACGCAGTATTTT.

This chain connects TRBV3-1 (or the pseudogene TRBV3-2) to TRBJ2-3; 9 bases map to TRBD2. Germline CDR1 and CDR2: LGHDT and YNNKEL (reference sequence). The CDR3 has 16 residues. V was clipped by 1 base and J by 3 bases; unmatched bases: 5. CDR3 sequence: CASSQVLAGPTDTQYF. DNA of the CDR3: TGTGCCAGCAGCCAAGTTCTAGCGGGGCCAACAGATACGCAGTATTTT.

The J gene is TRBJ2-3, the V gene TRBV6-5; no clear D gene. CDR1 and CDR2 from the germline V gene are MNHEY and SVGAGI. This CDR3 has 13 residues. Trimming removed 4 bases from V and 2 bases from J, with 7 bases in between. CDR3 bases: TGTGCCAGCAGTTCTGGGTTCACAGATACGCAGTATTTT. Its translation: CASSSGFTDTQYF.

This clone was seen a single time. This rearrangement joins TRBV5-1 to TRBJ2-2, with D perhaps TRBD2 (7 bases). Germline assignment: CDR1 SGHRS and CDR2 YFSETQ. V lost 0 bases, J lost 4 bases, and 19 bases lay in between. CDR3 size: 18 residues. The CDR3 DNA sequence: TGCGCCAGCAGCTTGGGAGTTAGGTCGGGGGGCCTCACCGGGGAGCTGTTTTTT. It translates to CASSLGVRSGGLTGELFF. Full variable domain (rest looked up from reference TRBV5-1 and TRBJ2-2): KAGVTQTPRYLIKTRGQQVTLSCSPISGHRSVSWYQQTPGQGLQFLFEYFSETQRNKGNFPGRFSGRQFSNSRSEMNVSTLELGDSALYLCASSLGVRSGGLTGELFFGEGSRLTVL.

This rearrangement joins TRBV7-8 to TRBJ1-5; tentative D call: TRBD1 (6 bases). Trimming removed 5 bases at V and 5 bases at J, with 16 bases between. The CDR3 totals 15 residues. Germline V lookup: CDR1 SGHVS, CDR2 FQNEAQ. CDR3 nucleotide sequence: TGTGCCAGCAGCATGGGCGGGGGGGGGCATCAGCCCCAGCATTTT. This codes for CASSMGGGGHQPQHF.

The chain links TRBV7-2 to TRBJ2-2; D uncertain. CDR3 length: 15 amino acids. Trimming took 2 bases from V and 1 from J, leaving 8 bases between them. Looked up from germline, CDR1 is SGHTA and CDR2 is FQGNSA. The CDR3 is CASSLSIGNTGELFF. CDR3 in DNA: TGTGCCAGCAGCTTAAGTATTGGGAACACCGGGGAGCTGTTTTTT.

V gene TRBV29-1 combines with J gene TRBJ1-2, with D unclear. Germline loops: CDR1 SQVTM, CDR2 ANQGSEA. V gave up 4 bases and J gave up 1 base, with 1 base separating them. The CDR3 totals 10 residues. The CDR3: CSVGNYGYTF. CDR3 DNA sequence: TGCAGCGTTGGTAACTATGGCTACACCTTC.

This clone occurred once. V usage is TRBV5-1 and J usage is TRBJ1-3; the match to TRBD1 covers 7 bases. Per germline, CDR1 SGHRS and CDR2 YFSETQ. The CDR3 spans 17 residues. With V trimmed by 4 bases and J by 0 bases, 10 bases remained unmatched. The chain's CDR3 is CASSPSWGQSSGNTIYF. The DNA for the CDR3 is TGCGCCAGCAGCCCCTCTTGGGGACAGAGCTCTGGAAACACCATATATTTT.

The chain uses TRBV6-5 and TRBJ1-5; D gene unclear. The germline V gene has CDR1 MNHEY and CDR2 SVGAGI. CDR3 length: 13 residues. The ends were cut back, 2 bases at V and 4 bases at J, with 6 bases in the middle. The CDR3 sequence: CASSYLRNQPQHF. The CDR3 coding sequence is TGTGCCAGCAGTTACCTGAGGAATCAGCCCCAGCATTTT.

The chain links TRBV19 to TRBJ1-2; D possibly corresponds to TRBD1 (5 bases). This CDR3 is built from 13 residues. Germline assignment: CDR1 LNHDA and CDR2 SQIVND (reference sequence). The V gene lost 5 bases and the J gene lost 5 bases, with 12 bases spanning the gap. The CDR3 DNA reads TGTGCCAGTAGTCCCGGGACGGAGTATGGCTACACCTTC. Translated, it gives CASSPGTEYGYTF.

J is TRBJ1-1 and V is TRBV13; 10 bases are shared with TRBD1. Germline V gene data show CDR1 as PRHDT and CDR2 as FYEKMQ (reference sequence). The CDR3 runs 17 residues. With 4 bases clipped from V and 4 bases from J, the junction kept 12 bases outside the gene matches. DNA of the CDR3: TGTGCCAGCAGCTCGACCCGGGACAGGGGTTTGGTCACTGAAGCTTTCTTT. It codes for CASSSTRDRGLVTEAFF.

The chain combines TRBV5-5 with TRBJ2-7, with D possibly called TRBD1 or TRBD2 (5 bases each). The germline CDR1 and CDR2 sequences are SGHKS and YYEKEE (reference sequence). V was trimmed by 4 bases and J by 1 base, leaving 15 bases between them. The CDR3 covers 15 residues. This CDR3 reads CASSPPGAESYEQYF. The CDR3 DNA follows: TGTGCCAGCAGCCCCCCCGGGGCGGAATCCTACGAGCAGTACTTC.

The chain is built from TRBV6-1 and TRBJ1-5; D remains ambiguous. The CDR3 runs to 14 residues. Germline V gives CDR1 MNHNS, CDR2 SASEGT. Deletions cut 0 bases from V and 6 bases from J, with 9 bases between. The CDR3 spells CASSEARLGQPQHF. CDR3 nucleotides: TGTGCCAGCAGTGAAGCACGGCTCGGTCAGCCCCAGCATTTT.

DNA of the CDR3: TGTGCCAGTAGCACGGGACAGGGGGTCAATGAGCAGTTCTTC. Its protein product is CASSTGQGVNEQFF. V gene TRBV19 combines with J gene TRBJ2-1; 11 bases map to TRBD1. The CDR3 loop spans 14 amino acids. Germline lookup yields CDR1 LNHDA and CDR2 SQIVND (reference sequence). Losses at the gene ends were 6 bases for V and 6 bases for J; bases not matched to a gene: 4.

The chain uses TRBV14 and TRBJ1-6; D gene ambiguous. The V gene's germline CDR1 is SGHDN and CDR2 FVKESK. The V and J ends lost 1 base and 1 base respectively, with 5 bases between them. The CDR3 sequence is 15 residues long. The CDR3 spells CASSQGGSYNSPLHF. In DNA, the CDR3 is TGTGCCAGCAGCCAAGGAGGTTCCTATAATTCACCCCTCCACTTT. The full variable domain, rest sourced from reference TRBV14 and TRBJ1-6, is EAGVTQFPSHSVIEKGQTVTLRCDPISGHDNLYWYRRVMGKEIKFLLHFVKESKQDESGMPNNRFLAERTGGTYSTLKVQPAELEDSGVYFCASSQGGSYNSPLHFGNGTRLTVT.

The rearrangement links TRBV6-1 to TRBJ2-1, with TRBD2 identical over 7 bases. With 3 bases clipped from V and 8 bases from J, the junction kept 7 bases outside the gene matches. The CDR3 is 14 residues long. CDR1 is MNHNS, CDR2 SASEGT, per germline. The DNA for the CDR3 is TGTGCCAGCAGTGAGGGGCGGGGGTCCGATGAGCAGTTCTTC. Protein: CASSEGRGSDEQFF.

The rearrangement uses TRBV5-6 and TRBJ1-2; maybe TRBD1 (5 bases). Germline values: CDR1 SGHDT, CDR2 YYEEEE. The germline V and J ends were trimmed by 0 bases and 6 bases, with 12 bases remaining between them. CDR3 length equals 14 residues. CDR3 residues: CASSLAKGTNGYTF. The CDR3 coding sequence is TGTGCCAGCAGCTTGGCCAAAGGGACGAATGGCTACACCTTC.

The chain recombines TRBV18 with TRBJ1-3; maybe TRBD1 (5 bases). Trimming shortened V by 5 bases and J by 8 bases, and 16 bases separated the two germline ends. Germline loops: CDR1 KGHSH, CDR2 LQKENI. The CDR3 covers 14 residues. This CDR3 reads CASSRDGGSDTIYF. In DNA form, the CDR3 reads TGTGCCAGCTCAAGAGATGGGGGGTCGGACACCATATATTTT.